This T cell receptor (beta chain) emerged from a study of radiation and T cells in renal cell carcinoma (dated by TCRdb to about 2020). Background on the whole study: Samples came from a clinical trial, in which primary renal cell carcinomas received 15 Gy stereotactic body radiation therapy followed by nephrectomy 4 weeks later. In total, 53 samples underwent TCR beta sequencing: about 25 tumors plus 27 peripheral blood samples. Across all 50 or so samples, 3.8 million or so unique CDR3 nucleotide sequences encoding around 2,500,000 unique CDR3 amino acid sequences were identified. Here is what the overall study found, with its caveats: Changes in the blood repertoire were not tracked past 4 weeks after treatment. In blood, the top tumor clonotypes increased between baseline and 2 weeks post-radiation and then shrank by 4 weeks, which suggests that tumor-resident clones expanded only transiently. With a single-armed trial design, the study had no way to address how radiation dose or scheduling affects the TCR repertoire. Because no pretreatment tumor biopsies were available, whether clonotypes were present in the tumor at baseline could not be determined.

TCR beta libraries were generated from genomic DNA with the immunoSEQ kit, following the manufacturer's recommendations. Library preparation used a first multiplex PCR with proprietary primers, then a second PCR adding unique barcodes, with bead cleanups after each round. Each sample batch included a kit-provided positive control reaction and a negative control reaction. The final libraries underwent checking on an Agilent 4200 TapeStation D1000 ScreenTape, volumetric pooling, and quantification by qPCR. Sequencing ran on an Illumina NextSeq500 with a MidOutput 150-cycle cartridge, using 156 Read1 and 15 Index1 cycles with kit custom primers. The pooled library was loaded at approximately 1 pM, and approximately 20% PhiX control was spiked in. The study's own analysis went as follows. The vendor-processed data were analyzed in R, and a clonotype was defined as all T cells that share the same CDR3 nucleotide sequence. In the clone abundance analyses, frequencies in each sample were normalized to that sample's 10,000 most abundant clones. Public T cell clones, which averaged fewer than five per sample, were excluded before analysis. An abundance difference of at least 32-fold between compartments was the criterion for calling clonotypes tumor-enriched or baseline blood-enriched. A beta-binomial differential abundance model was applied to find clonotypes that expanded or contracted between blood time points. Similarity between tumor and blood repertoires was quantified using the Baroni-Urbani and Buser coefficient, and groups were compared with two-tailed Wilcoxon tests in R. TCRdb limited this immuneACCESS table to in-frame rearrangements with V and J called. A share of clones is missing; checked studies link under half to unresolved V genes, and the rest is unexplained. V and J calls and clone size are those listed in that table; D and trimming were worked out from the DNA. The sample contains about 130,000 clones, 88% of them found a single time. More than 10% of the sample belongs to the ten largest clones.

V ends up 4 bases short and J 3 bases short, with an unmatched junction base count of 12. The CDR1 and CDR2 encoded by the germline V gene are SGHDT and YYEEEE. Including cysteine and phenylalanine, the CDR3 has 16 amino acids. Kept here is only the CDR3 DNA, which spans 48 bases and is read in frame from base 1. Turning to this clone: Its antigen is currently not known. Nothing much larger sits one base from this clone, and base qualities are not available.

Per the publication, the time point label means: baseline pretreatment blood. The sample's treatment or condition label, in plain terms: 15 Gy SBRT to primary tumor, nephrectomy 4 weeks later. To follow tumor-enriched clonotypes, serial peripheral blood was collected from radiation-treated patients at baseline and at 2 weeks and 4 weeks after SBRT. Renal cell carcinoma with clear cell pathology was present in all patients. The QIAamp DNA Blood Mini Kit (Qiagen) was used to prepare genomic DNA for TCR sequencing. Only samples passing all quality control checks were included in the analyses. The TCR was taken from a woman between 50 and 59 years old with renal cell carcinoma. Sequenced material: blood, taken from a patient whose treatment included radiotherapy and nephrectomy. The chain couples TRBV5-6 to TRBJ2-5; 7 bases in the junction line up with TRBD2. The nucleotides read TGTGCCAGCAGCAAGCTAGGGGAGCGGGGCAAAGAGACCCAGTACTTC. It specifies CASSKLGERGKETQYF.